This T cell receptor beta chain was captured by sequencing in a study of neurological immune-mediated disorders. V dropped 4 bases and J dropped 8; count of bases not matched to a gene: 8. There are 13 residues in the CDR3. Germline CDR1 is SGHRS and CDR2 is YFSETQ. TCRdb re-called the 5' RACE reads with MiXCR, one entry per CDR3 protein. The table lists tens of thousands of distinct CDR3 sequences, approximately 5.8% of them singletons. Time point noted: longitudinal time-point 2. This TCR came from a woman in her sixties with multiple sclerosis. The rearrangement uses TRBV5-1 and TRBJ1-1, with 7 bases fitting TRBD1. Sequencing was carried out using PBMCs. In DNA, the CDR3 is TGCGCCAGCAGCCAAACCGGGACAGCGGAAGCTTTCTTT. Translated, it gives CASSQTGTAEAFF.